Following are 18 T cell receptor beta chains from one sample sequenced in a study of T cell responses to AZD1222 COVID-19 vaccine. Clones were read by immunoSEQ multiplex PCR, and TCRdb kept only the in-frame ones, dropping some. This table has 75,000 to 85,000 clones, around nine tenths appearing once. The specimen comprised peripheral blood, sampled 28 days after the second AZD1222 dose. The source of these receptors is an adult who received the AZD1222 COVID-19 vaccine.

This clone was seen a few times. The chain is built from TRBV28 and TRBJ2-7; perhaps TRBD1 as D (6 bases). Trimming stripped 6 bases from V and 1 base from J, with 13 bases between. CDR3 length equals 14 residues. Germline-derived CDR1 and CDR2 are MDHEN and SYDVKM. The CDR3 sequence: CASSPVDRSYEQYF. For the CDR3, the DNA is TGTGCCAGCAGCCCGGTCGACAGGTCCTACGAGCAGTACTTC.

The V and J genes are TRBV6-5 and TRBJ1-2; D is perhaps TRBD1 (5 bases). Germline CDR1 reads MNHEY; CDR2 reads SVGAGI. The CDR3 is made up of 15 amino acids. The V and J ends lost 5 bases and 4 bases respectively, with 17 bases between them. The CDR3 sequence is CASSRLGGSSYGYTF. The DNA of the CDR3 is TGTGCCAGCAGTAGACTCGGGGGGAGCTCCTATGGCTACACCTTC.

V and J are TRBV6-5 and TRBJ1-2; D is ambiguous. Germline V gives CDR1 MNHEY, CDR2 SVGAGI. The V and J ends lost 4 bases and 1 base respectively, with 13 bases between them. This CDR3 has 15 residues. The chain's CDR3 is CASSSPGWINYGYTF. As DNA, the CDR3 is TGTGCCAGCAGTTCGCCCGGATGGATTAACTATGGCTACACCTTC.

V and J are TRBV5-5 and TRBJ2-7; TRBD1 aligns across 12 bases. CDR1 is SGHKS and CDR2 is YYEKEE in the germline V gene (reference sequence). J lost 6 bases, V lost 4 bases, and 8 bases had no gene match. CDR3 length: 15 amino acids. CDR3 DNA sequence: TGTGCCAGCAGCATCCGGGACAGGGGGCCTCGCGAGCAGTACTTC. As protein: CASSIRDRGPREQYF.

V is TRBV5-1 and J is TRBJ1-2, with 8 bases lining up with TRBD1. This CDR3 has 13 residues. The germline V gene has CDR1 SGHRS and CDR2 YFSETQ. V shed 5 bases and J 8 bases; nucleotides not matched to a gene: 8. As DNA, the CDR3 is TGCGCCAGCAGTGAGCAGGGGGCAGAGGGCTACACCTTC. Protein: CASSEQGAEGYTF.

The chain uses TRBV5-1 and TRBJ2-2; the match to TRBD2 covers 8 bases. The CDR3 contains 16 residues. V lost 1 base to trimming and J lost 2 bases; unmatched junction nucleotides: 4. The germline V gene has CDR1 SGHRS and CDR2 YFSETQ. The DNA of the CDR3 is TGCGCCAGCAGCTTGCCGACTAGCGACAACACCGGGGAGCTGTTTTTT. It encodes CASSLPTSDNTGELFF.

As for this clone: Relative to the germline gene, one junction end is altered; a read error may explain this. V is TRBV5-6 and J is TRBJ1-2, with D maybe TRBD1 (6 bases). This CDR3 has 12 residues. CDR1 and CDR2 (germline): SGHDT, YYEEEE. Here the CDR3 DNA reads TGTGCCAGCAGCCCTGGAGCCAGGGGAAGGGCCTTC. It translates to CASSPGARGRAF. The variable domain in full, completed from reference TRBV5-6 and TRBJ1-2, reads DAGVTQSPTHLIKTRGQQVTLRCSPKSGHDTVSWYQQALGQGPQFIFQYYEEEERQRGNFPDRFSGHQFPNYSSELNVNALLLGDSALYLCASSPGARGRAFGSGTRLTVV.

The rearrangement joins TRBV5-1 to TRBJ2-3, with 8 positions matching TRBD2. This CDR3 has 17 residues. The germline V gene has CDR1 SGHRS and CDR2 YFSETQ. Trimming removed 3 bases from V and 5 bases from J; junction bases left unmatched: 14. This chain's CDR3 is CASSSLAGGAGGDTQYF. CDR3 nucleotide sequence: TGCGCCAGCAGCTCCCTCGCCGGGGGGGCTGGGGGAGATACGCAGTATTTT.

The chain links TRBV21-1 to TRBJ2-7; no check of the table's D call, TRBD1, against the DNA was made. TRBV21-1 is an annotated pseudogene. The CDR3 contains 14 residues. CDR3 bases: TGTGCCAGCAGCAAAGCGGGACAGGAGGGCGCGCAGTACTTC. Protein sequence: CASSKAGQEGAQYF.

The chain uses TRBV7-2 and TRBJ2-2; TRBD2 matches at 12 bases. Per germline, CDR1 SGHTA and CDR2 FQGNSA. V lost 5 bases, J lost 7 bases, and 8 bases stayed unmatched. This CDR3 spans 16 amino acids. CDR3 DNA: TGTGCCAGCAGCCTCCGGACTAGCGGGGCATACGGGGAGCTGTTTTTT. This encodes CASSLRTSGAYGELFF.

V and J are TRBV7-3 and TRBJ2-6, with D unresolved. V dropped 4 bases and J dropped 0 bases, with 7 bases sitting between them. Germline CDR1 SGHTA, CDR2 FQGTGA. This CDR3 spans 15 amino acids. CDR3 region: CASSSQSSGANVLTF. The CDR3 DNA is TGTGCCAGCAGCTCGCAGAGCTCTGGGGCCAACGTCCTGACTTTC.

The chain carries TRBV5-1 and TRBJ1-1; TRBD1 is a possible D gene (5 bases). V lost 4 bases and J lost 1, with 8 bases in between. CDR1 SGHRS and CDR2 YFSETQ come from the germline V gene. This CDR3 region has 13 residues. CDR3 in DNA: TGCGCCAGCAGCCGGGACTCGAACACTGAAGCTTTCTTT. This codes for CASSRDSNTEAFF.

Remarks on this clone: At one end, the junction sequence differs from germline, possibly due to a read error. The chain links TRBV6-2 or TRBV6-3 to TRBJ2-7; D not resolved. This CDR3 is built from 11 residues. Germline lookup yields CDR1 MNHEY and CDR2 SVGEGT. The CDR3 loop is CASSYSHEQYF. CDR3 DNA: TGTGCCAGCAGTTACTCCCACGAGCAGTACTTC.

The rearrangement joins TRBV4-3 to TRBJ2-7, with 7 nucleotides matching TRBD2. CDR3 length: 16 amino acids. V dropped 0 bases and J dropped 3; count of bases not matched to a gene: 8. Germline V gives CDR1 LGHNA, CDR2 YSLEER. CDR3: CASSQDLASGLYEQYF. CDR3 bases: TGCGCCAGCAGCCAAGATTTGGCTAGCGGCCTCTACGAGCAGTACTTC.

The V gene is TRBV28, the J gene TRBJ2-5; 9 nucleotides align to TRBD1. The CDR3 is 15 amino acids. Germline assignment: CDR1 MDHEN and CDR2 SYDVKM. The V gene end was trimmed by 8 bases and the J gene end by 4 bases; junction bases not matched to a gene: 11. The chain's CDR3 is CASFTVGQGLETQYF. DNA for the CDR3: TGTGCCAGCTTTACCGTGGGACAGGGTCTAGAGACCCAGTACTTC.

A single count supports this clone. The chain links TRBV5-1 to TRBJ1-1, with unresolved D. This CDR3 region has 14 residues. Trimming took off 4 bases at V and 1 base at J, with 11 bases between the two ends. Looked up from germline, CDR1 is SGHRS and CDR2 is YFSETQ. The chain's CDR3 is CASSPLDGNTEAFF. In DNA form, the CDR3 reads TGCGCCAGCAGCCCGCTGGACGGGAACACTGAAGCTTTCTTT.

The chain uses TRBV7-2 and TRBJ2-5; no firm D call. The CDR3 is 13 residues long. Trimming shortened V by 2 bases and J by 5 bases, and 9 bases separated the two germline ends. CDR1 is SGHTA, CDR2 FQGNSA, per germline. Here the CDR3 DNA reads TGTGCCAGCAGCTTATTCTCCGGGGAGACCCAGTACTTC. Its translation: CASSLFSGETQYF.

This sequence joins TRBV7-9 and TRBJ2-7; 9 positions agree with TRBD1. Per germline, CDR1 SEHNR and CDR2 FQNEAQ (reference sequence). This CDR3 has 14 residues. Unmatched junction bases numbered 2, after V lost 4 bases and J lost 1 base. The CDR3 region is CASSSGTGSYEQYF. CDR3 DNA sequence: TGTGCCAGCAGCTCCGGGACAGGGTCCTACGAGCAGTACTTC. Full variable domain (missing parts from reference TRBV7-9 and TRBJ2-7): DTGVSQNPRHKITKRGQNVTFRCDPISEHNRLYWYRQTLGQGPEFLTYFQNEAQLEKSRLLSDRFSAERPKGSFSTLEIQRTEQGDSAMYLCASSSGTGSYEQYFGPGTRLTVT.